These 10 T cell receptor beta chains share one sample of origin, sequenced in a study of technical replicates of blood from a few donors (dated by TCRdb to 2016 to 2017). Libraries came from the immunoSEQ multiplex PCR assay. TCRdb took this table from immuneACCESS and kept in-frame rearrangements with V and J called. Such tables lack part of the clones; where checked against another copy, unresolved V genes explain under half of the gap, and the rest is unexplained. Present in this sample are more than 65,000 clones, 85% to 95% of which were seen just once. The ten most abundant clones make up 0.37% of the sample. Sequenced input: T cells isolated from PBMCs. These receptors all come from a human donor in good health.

CDR3 region: CASSIYEQGLNGYTF. The CDR3 nucleotides read TGTGCCAGTAGTATCTACGAGCAGGGACTTAACGGCTACACCTTC. The chain uses TRBV19 and TRBJ1-2; tentatively, D is TRBD1 (5 bases). V shed 3 bases and J shed 8 bases, with 19 bases lying between them. This CDR3 has 15 amino acids. Germline CDR1 is LNHDA and CDR2 is SQIVND (reference sequence).

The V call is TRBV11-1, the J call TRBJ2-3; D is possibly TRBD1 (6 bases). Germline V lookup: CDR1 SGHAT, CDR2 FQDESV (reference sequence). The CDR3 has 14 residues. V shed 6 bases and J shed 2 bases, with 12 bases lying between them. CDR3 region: CASSSTGHTDTQYF. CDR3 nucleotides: TGTGCCAGCAGTAGCACAGGGCACACAGATACGCAGTATTTT. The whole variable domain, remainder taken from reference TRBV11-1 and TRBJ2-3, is EAEVAQSPRYKITEKSQAVAFWCDPISGHATLYWYRQILGQGPELLVQFQDESVVDDSQLPKDRFSAERLKGVDSTLKIQPAELGDSAMYLCASSSTGHTDTQYFGPGTRLTVL.

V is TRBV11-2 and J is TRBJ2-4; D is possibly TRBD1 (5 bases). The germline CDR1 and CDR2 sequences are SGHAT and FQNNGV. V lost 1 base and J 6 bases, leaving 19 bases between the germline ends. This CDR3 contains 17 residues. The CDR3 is CASSLVARVGRRNIQYF. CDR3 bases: TGTGCCAGCAGCTTAGTAGCCAGGGTAGGAAGGAGAAACATTCAGTACTTC.

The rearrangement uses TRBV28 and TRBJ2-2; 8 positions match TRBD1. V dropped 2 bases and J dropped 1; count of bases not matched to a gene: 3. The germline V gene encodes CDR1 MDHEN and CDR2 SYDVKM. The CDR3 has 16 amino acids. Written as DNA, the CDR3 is TGTGCCAGCAGTTTACCAGGGACAGGGAACACCGGGGAGCTGTTTTTT. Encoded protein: CASSLPGTGNTGELFF.

CDR3 amino acids: CASRDRDRPSYEQYF. The CDR3 DNA reads TGTGCCAGCAGGGACCGTGACAGGCCCTCCTACGAGCAGTACTTC. The chain carries TRBV28 and TRBJ2-7, with D perhaps matching TRBD1 (6 bases). This CDR3 region has 15 residues. The V end lost 6 bases, the J end lost 0 bases, and 15 bases lay between the germline ends. Germline V gives CDR1 MDHEN, CDR2 SYDVKM.

CDR3 protein: CASATGTVNYGYTF. Here the CDR3 DNA reads TGTGCCAGCGCGACCGGGACAGTGAACTATGGCTACACCTTC. The V gene is TRBV7-2, the J gene TRBJ1-2; 7 bases agree with TRBD1. Per germline, CDR1 SGHTA and CDR2 FQGNSA. After removal of 8 bases from V and 2 bases from J, the junction contained 8 bases not matched to a gene. The CDR3 contains 14 residues.

The CDR3 loop is CASSVGQGMGGYTF. The CDR3 nucleotides read TGTGCCAGTAGTGTCGGACAGGGGATGGGTGGCTACACCTTC. This chain uses TRBV19 with TRBJ1-2; 9 bases map to TRBD1. Germline V gives CDR1 LNHDA, CDR2 SQIVND (reference sequence). The ends lost 5 bases at V and 7 bases at J; junction bases unmatched: 8. This CDR3 comprises 14 residues.

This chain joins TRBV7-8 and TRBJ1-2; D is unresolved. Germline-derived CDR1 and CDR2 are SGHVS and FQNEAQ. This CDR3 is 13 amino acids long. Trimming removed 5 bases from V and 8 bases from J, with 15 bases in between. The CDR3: CASSKGGLGGYTF. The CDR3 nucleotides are TGTGCCAGCAGCAAAGGCGGCCTCGGAGGCTACACCTTC.

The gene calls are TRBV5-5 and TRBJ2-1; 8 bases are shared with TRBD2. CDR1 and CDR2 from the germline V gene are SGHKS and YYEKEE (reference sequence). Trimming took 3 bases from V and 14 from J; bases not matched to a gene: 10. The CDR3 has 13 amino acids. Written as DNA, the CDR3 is TGTGCCAGCAGCTCGACTAGCGACAACGGGAAGTTCTTC. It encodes CASSSTSDNGKFF.

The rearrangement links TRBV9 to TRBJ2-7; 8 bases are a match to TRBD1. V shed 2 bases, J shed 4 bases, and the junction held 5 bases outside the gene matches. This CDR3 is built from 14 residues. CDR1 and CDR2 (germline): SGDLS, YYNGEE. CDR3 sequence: CASSVSTGGYEQYF. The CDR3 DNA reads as TGTGCCAGCAGCGTTAGCACAGGGGGTTACGAGCAGTACTTC.